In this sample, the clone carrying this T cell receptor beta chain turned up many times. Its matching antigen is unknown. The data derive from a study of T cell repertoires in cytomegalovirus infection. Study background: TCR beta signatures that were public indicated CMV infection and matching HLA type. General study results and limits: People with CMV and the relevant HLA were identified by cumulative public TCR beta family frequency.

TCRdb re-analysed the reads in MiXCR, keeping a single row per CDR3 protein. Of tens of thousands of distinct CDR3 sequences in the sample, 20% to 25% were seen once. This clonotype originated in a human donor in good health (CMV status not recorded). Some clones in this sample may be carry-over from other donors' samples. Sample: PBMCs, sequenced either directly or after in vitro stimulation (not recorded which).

CDR3 sequence (DNA): TGTGCCAGCACCCCCTCGGCGGGGGTTGAGCCCCAGCATTTT. It specifies CASTPSAGVEPQHF. The rearrangement uses TRBV7-9 and TRBJ1-5, with a tentative D call TRBD1 (5 bases). Germline CDR1 SEHNR, CDR2 FQNEAQ (reference sequence). V shed 7 bases and J shed 8 bases, with 18 bases lying between them. The length of the CDR3 is 14 residues.